These T cell receptor beta chains were read from a single sample in a study of shared clonotypes between healthy human individuals. Clones were sequenced by immunoSEQ multiplex PCR, and TCRdb holds only the in-frame ones, with some missing. The sample lists about 2 million clones, around 95% occurring once. The material sequenced was naive CD4+ T cells sorted from blood. The source of these receptors is a man aged 18 to 29 in good health. CDR3s include the opening cysteine and the closing phenylalanine or tryptophan. D genes are given only for firm matches. Clone size is stated in some rows and not others, as once, few, many or a class when expanded.

NA TRBJ2-3 TRBV29-1 TRBD1 TGCAGCATAGGACAGGGGGCGGGAGATACGCAGTATTTT CSIGQGAGDTQYF
once TRBJ2-5 TRBV4-3 NA TGCGCCAGCAGCCAAGAGATGGCAGGGGGAGGGGGGACCCAGTACTTC CASSQEMAGGGGTQYF
NA TRBJ1-6 TRBV6-1 NA TGTGCCAGCATTCACCCGGGACGCACGGATTCACCCCTCCACTTT CASIHPGRTDSPLHF
NA TRBJ2-2 TRBV18 NA TGTGCCAGCTCACCGGGTCTCGCCGGGGAGCTGTTTTTT CASSPGLAGELFF
NA TRBJ2-7 TRBV7-2 NA TGTGCCAGCAGCTTAAGGGCACCGACACAGCCCACTGAGCAGTACTTC CASSLRAPTQPTEQYF
NA TRBJ2-7 TRBV7-9 NA TGTGCCAGCAGCTTAGACAGGAACTTTGGCGAGCAGTACTTC CASSLDRNFGEQYF
few TRBJ1-2 TRBV14 NA TGTGCCAGCAGCCAGCGGGGTAGCCTTAACTATGGCTACACCTTC CASSQRGSLNYGYTF
NA TRBJ1-2 TRBV5-1 TRBD1 TGCGCCAGCAGCTTGTCTGACAGGGGTCTTTATGGCTACACCTTC CASSLSDRGLYGYTF
NA TRBJ2-1 TRBV7-8 NA TGTGCCAGCAGCTTAGGGCAGACTATCACCAAGTTCTTC CASSLGQTITKFF
NA TRBJ2-1 TRBV30 NA TGTGCCTGGAGCAGCCGAGAGCTTGAGCAGTTCTTC CAWSSRELEQFF
NA TRBJ2-6 TRBV5-6 TRBD1 TGTGCCAGCAGCTCCTCCGGGACAGGGGGGATGGCCGGGGCCAACGTCCTGACTTTC CASSSSGTGGMAGANVLTF
NA TRBJ2-6 TRBV27 NA TGTGCCAGCAGTACTAGCTCTGGGGCCAACGTCCTGACTTTC CASSTSSGANVLTF
NA TRBJ2-1 TRBV13 NA TGTGCCAGCAGCGGCTTCATATCGGCCTACAATGAGCAGTTCTTC CASSGFISAYNEQFF
NA TRBJ2-7 TRBV5-4 TRBD1 TGTGCCAGCAGCTGGGACCCGGGACAGGGTGGCGAGCAGTACTTC CASSWDPGQGGEQYF
NA TRBJ2-3 TRBV5-1 NA TGCGCCAGCAGCTCCCTTGCGGGCCTTACAGATACGCAGTATTTT CASSSLAGLTDTQYF
NA TRBJ1-2 TRBV5-1 TRBD1 TGCGCCAGCAGCTTGGGACAGGGCGATATTGGTGGCTACACCTTC CASSLGQGDIGGYTF
NA TRBJ2-7 TRBV6-6 NA TGTGCCAGCAGTCCCGGTGGGGAGCAGTACTTC CASSPGGEQYF
NA TRBJ1-2 TRBV19 NA TGTGCCAGTAACCCACCAAGGGGAGGGCCTATAGGACATGGCTACACCTTC CASNPPRGGPIGHGYTF
NA TRBJ1-2 TRBV29-1 NA TGCAGCGTTGATGACTATGGCTACACCTTC CSVDDYGYTF
NA TRBJ1-2 TRBV30 NA TGTGCCTGGAGTGTACCCGCCGGTGGTGTGATAGCTAACTATGGCTACACCTTC CAWSVPAGGVIANYGYTF
NA TRBJ2-1 TRBV19 NA TGTGCCAGTAGCCCCGACGGAATATACAATGAGCAGTTCTTC CASSPDGIYNEQFF
NA TRBJ2-5 TRBV9 TRBD1 TGTGCCAGCAGCGTAGCTAGACAGGGGGGAGAGACCCAGTACTTC CASSVARQGGETQYF
NA TRBJ2-1 TRBV7-2 NA TGTGCCAGCAGCACAGGGTCGAGTAGTATCGATGAGCAGTTCTTC CASSTGSSSIDEQFF
NA TRBJ1-2 TRBV19 TRBD1 TGTGCCAGTAGTATAGATCTGAGGGGGCGTGGTGGCTACACCTTC CASSIDLRGRGGYTF
NA TRBJ2-7 TRBV6-1 TRBD1 TGTGCCAGCAGTGAAGCGTGGGACAGAAGCTACGAGCAGTACTTC CASSEAWDRSYEQYF
NA TRBJ2-2 TRBV7-2 NA TGTGCCAGCAACCTACTGGACACCGGGGAGCTGTTTTTT CASNLLDTGELFF
NA TRBJ1-2 TRBV7-2 NA TGTGCCAGCAGCTTAGCGAGGCAGGGGTTCTATGGCTACACCTTC CASSLARQGFYGYTF
NA TRBJ2-1 TRBV13 NA TGTGCCAGCAGCAAGGACAGGAGGGTCAATGAGCAGTTCTTC CASSKDRRVNEQFF
NA TRBJ1-6 TRBV25-1 TRBD1 TGTGCCAGCAAATCTGTTGGGACAGGGGAAAATTCACCCCTCCACTTT CASKSVGTGENSPLHF
NA TRBJ1-1 TRBV7-6 NA TGTGCCAGCAGAATAGGGGAGAACACTGAAGCTTTCTTT CASRIGENTEAFF
NA TRBJ2-2 TRBV11-3 NA TGTGCCAGCAGCTCGGACAGAGGGGAGCTGTTTTTT CASSSDRGELFF
NA TRBJ2-3 TRBV2 TRBD2 TGTGCCAGCAATGCGGGGGGCCGAATAGATACGCAGTATTTT CASNAGGRIDTQYF
NA TRBJ2-7 TRBV10-3 TRBD1 TGTGCCATCAGGAGGACAGGGACCTCCTACGAGCAGTACTTC CAIRRTGTSYEQYF
once TRBJ1-1 TRBV9 TRBD1 TGTGCCAGCAGCGCCCTGACAGGGGAGACTTTGAACACTGAAGCTTTCTTT CASSALTGETLNTEAFF
NA TRBJ2-1 TRBV5-1 NA TGCGCCAGCAGCGCAGACAGAAAATTAAGCTCCTACAATGAGCAGTTCTTC CASSADRKLSSYNEQFF
NA TRBJ2-3 TRBV5-4 TRBD2 TGTGCCAGCAGCTTGAGACTAGCCCTAAGCACAGATACGCAGTATTTT CASSLRLALSTDTQYF
NA TRBJ2-2 TRBV11-2 TRBD2 TGTGCCAGCAGCTTCCGAGCGGGAGTCCCCGGGGAGCTGTTTTTT CASSFRAGVPGELFF
NA TRBJ1-2 TRBV9 NA TGTGCCAGCAGCGTAGATCCCGAAAACTATGGCTACACCTTC CASSVDPENYGYTF
NA TRBJ2-7 TRBV5-1 NA TGCGCCAGCAGCTTGGAGGGCATCTTAGGGGAGCAGTACTTC CASSLEGILGEQYF
NA TRBJ1-5 TRBV19 NA TGTGCCAGTAGTATAACCTTGTATAGCAATCAGCCCCAGCATTTT CASSITLYSNQPQHF
few TRBJ2-7 TRBV5-4 TRBD1 TGTGCCAGCAGCACGACAGGGGACACCTACGAGCAGTACTTC CASSTTGDTYEQYF
NA TRBJ2-6 TRBV6-5 NA TGTGCCAGCAGTGCTTCAGGCTCTGGGGCCAACGTCCTGACTTTC CASSASGSGANVLTF
NA TRBJ2-3 TRBV29-1 NA TGCAGCGTAACAGGGAGTGGGGGCGCAGATACGCAGTATTTT CSVTGSGGADTQYF
NA TRBJ2-7 TRBV6-6 NA TGTGCCAGCATCCCAGGGCCCCTGTGGGGCTCCTACGAGCAGTACTTC CASIPGPLWGSYEQYF
NA TRBJ2-7 TRBV19 TRBD2 TGTGCCACTATCCTTTCCCCACTAGCGGGAGGCTCTCGTTCCTACGAGCAGTACTTC CATILSPLAGGSRSYEQYF